Below are 3 T cell receptor beta chains sequenced from a single sample in a study of T cell changes during pregnancy in multiple sclerosis (dated by TCRdb to between 2018 and 2021). The library relied on the immunoSEQ multiplex PCR assay. TCRdb took this table from immuneACCESS and kept in-frame rearrangements with V and J called. Such tables lack part of the clones; where checked against another copy, unresolved V genes explain under half of the gap, and the rest is unexplained. This sample has 65,000 to 80,000 clones in its table, and 85% to 95% of those were observed once. Approximately 0.93% of the sample is held by the ten biggest clonotypes. The sequenced sample was peripheral blood, obtained in the first trimester of pregnancy. These receptors all stem from a female donor with multiple sclerosis, enrolled in a pregnancy study.

The chain joins TRBV7-2 to TRBJ2-1, with 12 bases that match TRBD2. The CDR3 has 17 residues. Germline loops: CDR1 SGHTA, CDR2 FQGNSA. J gave up 3 bases and V 4 bases, and 7 bases lay outside the gene matches. CDR3 region: CASSSSSGGAYYNEQFF. The CDR3 region has the DNA TGTGCCAGCAGCTCCTCTAGCGGGGGGGCGTACTACAATGAGCAGTTCTTC.

The gene calls are TRBV5-1 and TRBJ2-1; 11 bases agree with TRBD2. CDR1 is SGHRS, CDR2 YFSETQ, per germline. V gave up 1 base and J gave up 7 bases; unmatched junction bases: 10. CDR3 length: 17 residues. The DNA of the CDR3 is TGCGCCAGCAGCTTGCCTCTTCTAGCGGGAGGATTTAATGAGCAGTTCTTC. Its protein is CASSLPLLAGGFNEQFF.

This clone came up once. V is TRBV9 and J is TRBJ2-2, with D possibly TRBD2 on 5 matching bases. Germline-derived CDR1 and CDR2 are SGDLS and YYNGEE. The CDR3 sequence is 15 residues long. The germline V and J ends were trimmed by 3 bases and 4 bases, with 13 bases remaining between them. CDR3 loop: CASSGSGGVTGELFF. The CDR3 DNA sequence: TGTGCCAGCAGCGGGAGCGGTGGGGTCACCGGGGAGCTGTTTTTT.